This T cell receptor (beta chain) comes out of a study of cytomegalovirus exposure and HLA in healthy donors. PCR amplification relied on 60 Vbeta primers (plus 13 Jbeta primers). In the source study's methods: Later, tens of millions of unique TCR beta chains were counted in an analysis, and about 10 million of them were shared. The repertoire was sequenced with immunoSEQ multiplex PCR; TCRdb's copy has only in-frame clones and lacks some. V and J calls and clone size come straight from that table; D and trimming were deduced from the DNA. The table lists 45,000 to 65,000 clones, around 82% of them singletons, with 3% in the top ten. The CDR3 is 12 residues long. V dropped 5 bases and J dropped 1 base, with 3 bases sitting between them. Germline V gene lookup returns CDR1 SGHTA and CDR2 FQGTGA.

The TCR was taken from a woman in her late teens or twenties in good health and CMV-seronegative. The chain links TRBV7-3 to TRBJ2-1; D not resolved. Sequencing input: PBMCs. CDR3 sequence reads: CASSQSYNEQFF. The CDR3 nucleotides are TGTGCCAGCAGCCAATCCTACAATGAGCAGTTCTTC.